This entry features one T cell receptor (beta chain) sequence. What this receptor recognizes is not known. The input lacks base qualities; no much larger clone sits a single base away. This specimen comes from a study of T cell responses to AZD1222 COVID-19 vaccine (dated by TCRdb to the early 2020s). Regarding the research as a whole: A total of approximately 230 trial participants underwent TCR sequencing, of whom around 200 received two doses of AZD1222 and approximately 25 received two doses of the MenACWY control vaccine. Trial participants were enrolled into age subgroups of 18-55, 56-69 and 70-plus years, which contained 148, 28 and 57 TCR-sequenced participants, respectively. Study-level results and caveats: In the small 56-69-year group, the increase in depth fell short of significance, most likely because of low power. Nearly half of unique spike-specific TCRs reportedly recognized epitopes outside regions mutated in the B.1.351 and B.1.1.7 variants. Only five or six AZD1222 recipients were SARS-CoV-2 seropositive at baseline, limiting conclusions about previously exposed vaccinees. Because no day 14 peak-response samples were available, repertoires were characterized only after the peak T cell response. CD4 TCRs associated with the vaccine covered the entire spike protein, and the dominant responses were in regions 160-218 and 743-854. Participants were mostly white British and included more females than males, and it was suggested by the authors that clonal diversity may have been underestimated. A significant rise in spike-specific TCR breadth and depth was observed after two AZD1222 doses relative to day 0 and relative to MenACWY recipients.

The CDR3 regions of human TCRbeta chains were subjected to immunosequencing. Turning to the authors' computational methods: TCRs in the repertoires were matched against a reference library of SARS-CoV-2-specific TCRs that had been generated with the MIRA antigen-specificity platform. Breadth was defined as the fraction of unique TCRs that were SARS-CoV-2-associated. Depth was defined as the fraction of total T cells that were SARS-CoV-2-associated. Using the MIRA data, each spike-specific TCR was mapped to the spike region that the TCR reacts to and placed in a CD4 or CD8 class. Log10-transformed breadth and depth values were compared by one-way ANOVA with Sidak's multiple comparisons tests. TCRdb took over this immuneACCESS table, retaining in-frame rearrangements with V and J assigned. Such tables are incomplete; in checked studies, under half of the missing clones stem from an unresolved V gene, and the remainder is unexplained. V and J calls and clone size are given by that table; D and trimming were obtained from the DNA. Here the sample has about 180,000 clones; more than 75% occur a single time. The ten largest make up 25% to 30% of the sample.

The meaning of the sample's time point label: about 28 days (+/-7) after the second vaccine dose. AZD1222 recipients given second doses at about 4 weeks or at about 12 weeks were pooled, since spike-specific TCR depth and breadth were not found to differ between the two schedules. Vaccinee samples were obtained from the UK trials COV001 and COV002, which included a single-blind randomized controlled phase 2/3 trial of AZD1222 (ChAdOx1 nCoV-19) in healthy adults. Trial participant PBMC samples were collected at day 0 and day 28 after the second dose for TCRbeta chain sequencing. Specimen: peripheral blood, collected 28 days after the second AZD1222 dose. The clonotype originates from an adult who received the AZD1222 COVID-19 vaccine.

The nucleotide sequence reads TGTGCCAGTAGTATTGACAGGGGGCGTTCGGGCGAGCAGTACTTC. Translated, this gives CASSIDRGRSGEQYF. The rearranged segments are TRBV19 and TRBJ2-7, with 10 central nucleotides matching TRBD1. After removal of 3 bases from V and 6 bases from J, the junction retains 8 bases not matched to a gene. Spanning cysteine to phenylalanine, the CDR3 consists of 15 amino acids. Only the CDR3 part of the read is kept: 45 bases, read in frame from the first base. Looking up the germline V gene (reference sequence) yields CDR1 LNHDA and CDR2 SQIVND.